This T cell receptor (beta chain) was found in a study of blood T cell repertoires in COVID-19. Sequenced by immunoSEQ multiplex PCR; TCRdb stores in-frame clones only, minus some. Of some 200,000 clones listed, about 88% are singletons. Germline V gives CDR1 MNHNS, CDR2 SASEGT. This CDR3 has 14 amino acids. Trimming cost V 2 bases and J 2 bases, with 8 bases left between them. This clone was picked up one time. The source is a man aged 35 to 55 with active or convalescent COVID-19. The sequenced material came from peripheral blood. V and J are TRBV6-1 and TRBJ2-3; D uncertain. CDR3 sequence (DNA): TGTGCCAGCAGTGAAAGACACGACACAGATACGCAGTATTTT. The encoded protein is CASSERHDTDTQYF.